Sequencing of this TCR beta chain was carried out in a study of T cells in Graves' hyperthyroidism and ophthalmopathy. Amplification of TCR beta CDR3 regions was performed using RNA transcripts as template. The HTBI primer set served for first-round RT-PCR of the TCR CDR3. TCRdb called the multiplex PCR reads again in MiXCR, with one record for every CDR3 protein. The table has some 720,000 distinct CDR3 sequences, about a sixth seen once. V was clipped by 4 bases and J by 2 bases; unmatched bases: 14. The CDR3 totals 17 residues. Germline CDR1 reads SGHRS; CDR2 reads YFSETQ. The sample consisted of blood. The clonotype comes from a man between 18 and 35 years old with Graves' hyperthyroidism. The chain links TRBV5-1 to TRBJ1-1, with 7 bases identical to TRBD1. DNA of the CDR3: TGCGCCAGCAGCCTTAGACAGGGCGAGATCTCTAACACTGAAGCTTTCTTT. As protein: CASSLRQGEISNTEAFF.